This passage covers 14 T cell receptor beta chains from one sample sequenced in a study of T-cell reconstitution after alpha-beta-depleted transplantation in children. Preparation of the TCRbeta library involved a method that used unique molecular identifiers. Each CDR3 protein gets one entry after TCRdb re-called the PCR reads with MiXCR. The repertoire holds roughly 200,000 distinct CDR3 sequences, just over 14% seen once, with roughly an eighth in the top ten. This specimen consisted of PBMCs from the stem cell graft donor, obtained from the stem cell graft. Source of these receptors: a human donor who donated a stem cell graft to a child with acute lymphoblastic leukemia.

In this sample, this clonotype turned up many times. V usage is TRBV4-1 and J usage is TRBJ2-7, with TRBD2 matching 8 bases. J gave up 2 bases and V 0 bases, and 6 bases lay outside the gene matches. Germline V gene lookup returns CDR1 MGHRA and CDR2 YSYEKL. The CDR3 runs to 16 residues. The CDR3 sequence: CASSQDGAGVTYEQYF. CDR3 nucleotides: TGCGCCAGCAGCCAAGATGGAGCGGGAGTAACCTACGAGCAGTACTTC.

This clonotype was recorded at least ten times. The V gene is TRBV6-2 or TRBV6-3, the J gene TRBJ2-1, with D possibly TRBD1 on 6 matching bases. Germline CDR1 reads MNHEY; CDR2 reads SVGEGT. The ends were cut back, 7 bases at V and 2 bases at J, with 12 bases in the middle. This CDR3 has 14 residues. The CDR3 nucleotides are TGTGCCAGCAATACAGGGCCCCCCTACAATGAGCAGTTCTTC. Protein product: CASNTGPPYNEQFF.

This clonotype was found many times. This sequence joins TRBV7-8 and TRBJ2-3; D is uncertain. Trimming cost V 3 bases and J 0 bases, with 10 bases left between them. Looked up from germline, CDR1 is SGHVS and CDR2 is FQNEAQ. This CDR3 has 15 residues. CDR3 in amino acids: CASSLRGDSTDTQYF. DNA for the CDR3: TGTGCCAGCAGCTTGCGTGGGGATAGCACAGATACGCAGTATTTT.

For this clonotype: A much more abundant neighbour one base away suggests this may be a read error. V and J are TRBV5-1 and TRBJ2-3, with TRBD2 identical over 8 bases. Germline values: CDR1 SGHRS, CDR2 YFSETQ. The CDR3 sequence is 16 residues long. The CDR3 region has the DNA TGCGCCAGCACCGTCGCCCCCACGGGAGGGGCAGATACGGAGTATTTT. Translating it yields CASTVAPTGGADTEYF.

This clonotype was seen ten or more times. The chain carries TRBV18 and TRBJ1-1, with 7 bases fitting TRBD1. The CDR3 covers 18 residues. CDR1 and CDR2 from the germline V gene are KGHSH and LQKENI. V was clipped by 3 bases and J by 12 bases; unmatched bases: 25. Here the CDR3 DNA reads TGTGCCAGCTCACCGGAAGGGGGCGAAGCCTTCCGGGCCTCTTGGACTTTCTTT. It yields the protein CASSPEGGEAFRASWTFF. The full variable domain, with the rest looked up from reference TRBV18 and TRBJ1-1, is NAGVMQNPRHLVRRRGQEARLRCSPMKGHSHVYWYRQLPEEGLKFMVYLQKENIIDESGMPKERFSAEFPKEGPSILRIQQVVRGDSAAYFCASSPEGGEAFRASWTFFGQGTRLTVV.

This clonotype was picked up many times. The rearrangement joins TRBV27 to TRBJ2-1, with D hard to call. The V gene lost 2 bases and the J gene lost 2 bases, with 19 bases spanning the gap. Per the germline V gene, CDR1 is MNHEY and CDR2 is SMNVEV (reference sequence). The CDR3 runs to 18 residues. The CDR3 is CASSLIFGLQKPYNEQFF. The CDR3 DNA reads TGTGCCAGCAGTTTAATCTTTGGCCTACAGAAACCCTACAATGAGCAGTTCTTC.

This rearrangement joins TRBV2 to TRBJ2-7; D is perhaps TRBD2 (6 bases). Germline CDR1 is SNHLY and CDR2 is FYNNEI. The length of the CDR3 is 14 residues. V was pared by 2 bases and J by 6 bases, with 14 bases between. CDR3 residues: CASSESRLVVEQYF. The CDR3 DNA is TGTGCCAGCAGTGAATCCCGACTAGTGGTCGAGCAGTACTTC.

This clonotype has more than one count but fewer than ten. This sequence joins TRBV7-8 and TRBJ2-1; 9 bases are shared with TRBD2. Germline trimming cut 6 bases from V and 1 base from J; bases unmatched to any gene: 4. The CDR3 consists of 15 residues. Per germline, CDR1 SGHVS and CDR2 FQNEAQ. CDR3 DNA sequence: TGTGCCAGCAGGGTGACTAGCGGTTCCTACAATGAGCAGTTCTTC. It specifies CASRVTSGSYNEQFF.

The J gene is TRBJ2-7, the V gene TRBV7-9, with D uncertain. Deletions cut 5 bases from V and 4 bases from J, with 9 bases between. Germline lookup yields CDR1 SEHNR and CDR2 FQNEAQ (reference sequence). The CDR3 extends over 12 amino acids. The CDR3 DNA sequence: TGTGCCAGCAGCCTAAACCGGTACGAGCAGTACTTC. Translated, it gives CASSLNRYEQYF.

This clonotype has ten or more counts. The gene calls are TRBV28 and TRBJ1-2; D remains unclear. The CDR3 consists of 13 residues. V was trimmed by 2 bases and J by 4 bases, leaving 8 bases between them. CDR1 is MDHEN, CDR2 SYDVKM, per germline. The CDR3 bases are TGTGCCAGCAGTTTAAGCACAGCCTATGGCTACACCTTC. This gives the protein CASSLSTAYGYTF.

Many counts were recorded for this clonotype. The chain recombines TRBV5-1 with TRBJ2-5; D possibly uses TRBD1 or TRBD2 (5 bases each). Per the germline V gene, CDR1 is SGHRS and CDR2 is YFSETQ. V lost 2 bases and J 4 bases, leaving 18 bases between the germline ends. This CDR3 contains 16 residues. CDR3 region: CASSFTGTAEGETQYF. The CDR3 DNA reads TGCGCCAGCAGCTTCACCGGGACGGCCGAGGGAGAGACCCAGTACTTC.

This clonotype occurred many times. The rearrangement links TRBV12-3 or TRBV12-4 to TRBJ2-1, with 7 bases lining up with TRBD2. V trimming: 6 bases; J trimming: 8 bases; junction bases outside the gene matches: 10. This CDR3 spans 14 amino acids. DNA of the CDR3: TGTGCCAGCAGCGTTGGCGGGAGTATTCATGAGCAGTTCTTC. It codes for CASSVGGSIHEQFF.

This clonotype occurred a few times. The chain recombines TRBV11-2 with TRBJ2-7, with 16 nucleotides matching TRBD2. The germline V gene has CDR1 SGHAT and CDR2 FQNNGV. Trimming removed 5 bases from V and 3 bases from J; junction bases left unmatched: 13. The CDR3 has 19 residues. This CDR3 is CASSPTGTSGRANFYEQYF. CDR3 in DNA: TGTGCCAGCAGCCCAACCGGGACTAGCGGGAGGGCCAACTTCTACGAGCAGTACTTC.

This clonotype was counted ten times or more. V usage is TRBV3-1 and J usage is TRBJ2-7; D remains unclear. The V and J ends lost 2 bases and 9 bases respectively, with 14 bases between them. CDR1 and CDR2 from the germline V gene are LGHDT and YNNKEL (reference sequence). The CDR3 sequence is 13 residues long. The DNA for the CDR3 is TGTGCCAGCAGCCAACATTCGAGAGGTTCGCAGTACTTC. The encoded protein is CASSQHSRGSQYF.